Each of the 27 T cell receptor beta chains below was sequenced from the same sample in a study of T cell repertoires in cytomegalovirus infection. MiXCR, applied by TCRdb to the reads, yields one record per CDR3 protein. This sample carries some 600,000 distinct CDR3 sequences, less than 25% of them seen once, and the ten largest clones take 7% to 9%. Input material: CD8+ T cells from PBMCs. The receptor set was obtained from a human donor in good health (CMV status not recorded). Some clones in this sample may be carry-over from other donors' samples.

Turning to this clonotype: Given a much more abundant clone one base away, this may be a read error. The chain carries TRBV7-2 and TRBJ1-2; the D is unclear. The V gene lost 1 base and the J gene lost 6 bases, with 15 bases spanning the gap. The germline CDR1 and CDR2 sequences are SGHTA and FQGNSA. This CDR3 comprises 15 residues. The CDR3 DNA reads TGTGCCAGCAGCTTAGAGTACCAAGGGAACCATGGCTACACCTTC. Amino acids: CASSLEYQGNHGYTF. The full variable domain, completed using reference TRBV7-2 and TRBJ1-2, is GAGVSQSPSNKVTEKGKDVELRCDPISGHTALYWYRQSLGQGLEFLIYFQGNSAPDKSGLPSDRFSAERTGGSVSTLTIQRTQQEDSAVYLCASSLEYQGNHGYTFGSGTRLTVV.

The CDR3 reads CASTLQGSDEQYV. In DNA, the CDR3 is TGTGCCAGCACCTTACAGGGGTCCGACGAGCAGTACGTC. The gene calls are TRBV28 and TRBJ2-7; 7 bases line up with TRBD1. The CDR3 is 13 residues long. The V gene end was trimmed by 7 bases and the J gene end by 5 bases; junction bases not matched to a gene: 8. Germline CDR1 MDHEN, CDR2 SYDVKM.

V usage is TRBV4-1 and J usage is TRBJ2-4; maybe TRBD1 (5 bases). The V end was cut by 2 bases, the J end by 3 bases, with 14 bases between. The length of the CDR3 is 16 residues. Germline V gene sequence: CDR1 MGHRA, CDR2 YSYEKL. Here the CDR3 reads CASSQPPGFDKNIQYF. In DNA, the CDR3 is TGCGCCAGCAGCCAACCTCCAGGGTTTGACAAAAACATTCAGTACTTC.

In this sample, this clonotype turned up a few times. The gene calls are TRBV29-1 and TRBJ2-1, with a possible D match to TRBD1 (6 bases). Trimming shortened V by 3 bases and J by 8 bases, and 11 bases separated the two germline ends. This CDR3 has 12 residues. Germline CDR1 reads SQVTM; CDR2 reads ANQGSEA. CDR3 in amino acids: CSVEGAMDEQFF. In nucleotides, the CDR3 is TGCAGCGTTGAGGGGGCCATGGATGAGCAGTTCTTC.

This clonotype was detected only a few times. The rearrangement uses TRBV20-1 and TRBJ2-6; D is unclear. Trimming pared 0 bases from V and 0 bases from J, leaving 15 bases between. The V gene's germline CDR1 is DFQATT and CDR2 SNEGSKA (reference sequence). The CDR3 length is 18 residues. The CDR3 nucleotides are TGCAGTGCTAGAGATAATTCCCGCCCTCTCTCTGGGGCCAACGTCCTGACTTTC. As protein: CSARDNSRPLSGANVLTF.

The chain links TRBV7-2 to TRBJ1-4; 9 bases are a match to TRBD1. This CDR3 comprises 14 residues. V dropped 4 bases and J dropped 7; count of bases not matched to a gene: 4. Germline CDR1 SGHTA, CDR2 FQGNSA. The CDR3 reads CASSSGTGLEKLFF. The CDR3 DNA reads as TGTGCCAGCAGCTCTGGGACAGGGCTTGAAAAACTGTTTTTT.

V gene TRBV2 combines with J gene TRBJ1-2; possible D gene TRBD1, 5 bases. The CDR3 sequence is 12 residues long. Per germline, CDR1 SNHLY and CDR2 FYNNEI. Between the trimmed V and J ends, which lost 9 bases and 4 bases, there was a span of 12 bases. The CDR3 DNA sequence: TGTGCCAGTTTAGGGGACTCCTATGGCTACACCTTC. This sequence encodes CASLGDSYGYTF.

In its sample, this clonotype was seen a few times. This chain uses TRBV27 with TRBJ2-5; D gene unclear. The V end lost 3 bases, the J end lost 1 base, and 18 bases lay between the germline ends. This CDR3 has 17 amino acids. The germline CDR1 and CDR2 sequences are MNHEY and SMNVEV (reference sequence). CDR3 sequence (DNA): TGTGCCAGCAGTTTTTATACAGAAAGACTTAGCCAAGAGACCCAGTACTTC. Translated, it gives CASSFYTERLSQETQYF.

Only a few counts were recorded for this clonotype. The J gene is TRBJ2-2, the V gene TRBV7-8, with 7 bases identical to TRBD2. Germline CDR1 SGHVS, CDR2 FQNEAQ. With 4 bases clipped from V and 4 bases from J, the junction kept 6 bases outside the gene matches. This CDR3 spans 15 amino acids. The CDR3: CASSSTSVTTGELFF. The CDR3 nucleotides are TGTGCCAGCAGCTCCACTAGCGTAACCACCGGGGAGCTGTTTTTT.

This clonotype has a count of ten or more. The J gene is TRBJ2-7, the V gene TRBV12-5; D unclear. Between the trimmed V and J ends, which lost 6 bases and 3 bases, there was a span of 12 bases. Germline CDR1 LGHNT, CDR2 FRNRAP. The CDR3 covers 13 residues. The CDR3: CASGVGRSYEQYF. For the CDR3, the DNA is TGTGCTAGTGGGGTAGGACGGAGCTACGAGCAGTACTTC.

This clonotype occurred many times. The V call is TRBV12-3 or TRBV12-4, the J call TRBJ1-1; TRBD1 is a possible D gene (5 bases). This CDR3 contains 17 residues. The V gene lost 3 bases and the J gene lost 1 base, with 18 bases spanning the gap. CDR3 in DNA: TGTGCCAGCAGTTTCAGCTATTCGACGGGGGGGAACACTGAAGCTTTCTTT. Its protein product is CASSFSYSTGGNTEAFF.

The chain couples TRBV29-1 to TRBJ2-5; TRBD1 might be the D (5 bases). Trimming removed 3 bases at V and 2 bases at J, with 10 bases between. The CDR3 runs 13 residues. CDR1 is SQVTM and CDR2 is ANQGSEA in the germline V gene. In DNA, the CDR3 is TGCAGCGTTGATAGGCGGACACAAGAGACCCAGTACTTC. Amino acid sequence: CSVDRRTQETQYF.

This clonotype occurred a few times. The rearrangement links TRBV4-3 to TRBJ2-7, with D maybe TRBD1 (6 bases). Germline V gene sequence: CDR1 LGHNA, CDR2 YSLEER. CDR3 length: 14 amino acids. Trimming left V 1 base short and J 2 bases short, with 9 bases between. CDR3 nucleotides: TGCGCCAGCAGCCAAGGGACAGCTGCCTACGAGCAGTACTTC. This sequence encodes CASSQGTAAYEQYF.

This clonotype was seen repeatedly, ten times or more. The CDR3 DNA is TGTGCCAGCAGCCCGATCGAAACAGCAAACACTGAAGCTTTCTTT. It is translated as CASSPIETANTEAFF. The gene calls are TRBV11-1 and TRBJ1-1; unclear D gene. Germline V gene sequence: CDR1 SGHAT, CDR2 FQDESV (reference sequence). V lost 5 bases and J 2 bases, leaving 15 bases between the germline ends. CDR3 length: 15 amino acids.

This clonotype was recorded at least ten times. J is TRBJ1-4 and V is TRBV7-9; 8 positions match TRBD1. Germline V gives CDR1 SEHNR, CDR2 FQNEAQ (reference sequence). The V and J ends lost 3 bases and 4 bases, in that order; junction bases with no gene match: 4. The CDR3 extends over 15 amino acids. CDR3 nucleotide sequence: TGTGCCAGCAGCTTCGCTGGACAGGGTAATGAAAAACTGTTTTTT. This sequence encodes CASSFAGQGNEKLFF.

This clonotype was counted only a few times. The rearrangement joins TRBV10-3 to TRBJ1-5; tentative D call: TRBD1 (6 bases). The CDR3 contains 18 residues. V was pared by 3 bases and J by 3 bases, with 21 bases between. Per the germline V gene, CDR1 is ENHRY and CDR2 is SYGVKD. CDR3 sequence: CAISERGQGHSFNQPQHF. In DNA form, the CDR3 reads TGTGCCATCAGTGAACGGGGGCAGGGGCATAGCTTCAATCAGCCCCAGCATTTT.

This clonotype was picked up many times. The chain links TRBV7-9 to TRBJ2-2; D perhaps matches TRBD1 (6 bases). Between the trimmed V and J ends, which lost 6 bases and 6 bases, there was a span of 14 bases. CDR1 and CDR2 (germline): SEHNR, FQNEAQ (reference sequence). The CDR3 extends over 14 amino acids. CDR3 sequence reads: CASRPDRTAGELFF. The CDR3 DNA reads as TGTGCCAGCAGACCTGACAGGACAGCCGGGGAGCTGTTTTTT.

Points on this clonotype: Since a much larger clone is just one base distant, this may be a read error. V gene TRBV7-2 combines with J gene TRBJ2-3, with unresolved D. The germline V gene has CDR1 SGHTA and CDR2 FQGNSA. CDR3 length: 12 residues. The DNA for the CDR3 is TGTGTCAGCACCATAGGAACAGATACGCAGTATTTT. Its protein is CVSTIGTDTQYF.

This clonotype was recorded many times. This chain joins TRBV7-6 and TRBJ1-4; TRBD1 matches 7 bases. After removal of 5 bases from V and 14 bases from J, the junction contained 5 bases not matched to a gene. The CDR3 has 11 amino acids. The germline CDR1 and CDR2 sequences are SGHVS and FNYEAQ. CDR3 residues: CASSPGDSLFF. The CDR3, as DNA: TGTGCCAGCAGCCCAGGGGACAGCCTGTTTTTT.

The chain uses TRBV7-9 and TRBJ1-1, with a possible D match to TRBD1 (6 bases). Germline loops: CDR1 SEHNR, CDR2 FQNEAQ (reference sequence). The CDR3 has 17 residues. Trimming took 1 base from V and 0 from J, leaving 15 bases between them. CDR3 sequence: CASSLVLPDSMNTEAFF. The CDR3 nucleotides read TGTGCCAGCAGCTTAGTACTCCCGGACAGCATGAACACTGAAGCTTTCTTT.

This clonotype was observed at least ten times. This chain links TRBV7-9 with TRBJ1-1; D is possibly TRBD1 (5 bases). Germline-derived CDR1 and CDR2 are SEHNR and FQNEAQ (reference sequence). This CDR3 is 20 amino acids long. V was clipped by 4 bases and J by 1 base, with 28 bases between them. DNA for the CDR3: TGTGCCAGCAGCTCAGGACGAATTGGCTATATGGGACCCGAGAACACTGAAGCTTTCTTT. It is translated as CASSSGRIGYMGPENTEAFF.

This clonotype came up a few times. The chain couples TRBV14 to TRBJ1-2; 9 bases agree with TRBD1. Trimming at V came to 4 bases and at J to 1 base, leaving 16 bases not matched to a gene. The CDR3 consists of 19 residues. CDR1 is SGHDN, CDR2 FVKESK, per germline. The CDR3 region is CASSRPTGGRLSHNYGYTF. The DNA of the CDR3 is TGTGCCAGCAGCCGACCGACAGGGGGTCGGCTTAGTCATAACTATGGCTACACCTTC.

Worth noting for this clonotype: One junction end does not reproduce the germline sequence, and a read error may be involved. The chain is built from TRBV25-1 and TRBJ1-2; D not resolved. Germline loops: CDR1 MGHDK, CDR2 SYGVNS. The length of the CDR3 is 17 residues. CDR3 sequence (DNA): TGTGCCAACAGTGCCCGAGGGAGCGCAAGTACTAACTATGGCTACACCTTC. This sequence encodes CANSARGSASTNYGYTF.

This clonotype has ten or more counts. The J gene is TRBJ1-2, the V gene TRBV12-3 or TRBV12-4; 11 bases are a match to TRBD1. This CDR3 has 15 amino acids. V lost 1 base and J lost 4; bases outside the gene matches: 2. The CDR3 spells CASSLGTGGSYGYTF. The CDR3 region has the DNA TGTGCCAGCAGTTTAGGGACAGGGGGCTCCTATGGCTACACCTTC.

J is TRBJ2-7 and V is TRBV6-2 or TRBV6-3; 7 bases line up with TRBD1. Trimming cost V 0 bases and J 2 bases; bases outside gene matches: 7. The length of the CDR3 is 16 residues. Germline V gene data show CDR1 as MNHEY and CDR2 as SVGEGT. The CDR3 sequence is CASSYSDRNSPYEQYV. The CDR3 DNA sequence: TGTGCCAGCAGTTACTCGGACAGGAATTCTCCCTACGAGCAGTACGTC.

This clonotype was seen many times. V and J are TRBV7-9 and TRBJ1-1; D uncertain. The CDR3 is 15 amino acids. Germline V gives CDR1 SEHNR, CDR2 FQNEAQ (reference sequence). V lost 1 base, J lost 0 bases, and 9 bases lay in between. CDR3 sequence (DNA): TGTGCCAGCAGCTTAGGAGGACTCATGAACACTGAAGCTTTCTTT. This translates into CASSLGGLMNTEAFF.

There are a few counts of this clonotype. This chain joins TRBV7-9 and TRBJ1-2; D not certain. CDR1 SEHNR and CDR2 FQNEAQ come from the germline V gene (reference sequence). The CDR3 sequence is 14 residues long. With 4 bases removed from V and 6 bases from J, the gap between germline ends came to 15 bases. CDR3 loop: CASSSNALFNGYTF. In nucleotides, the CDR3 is TGTGCCAGCAGCTCGAATGCCTTATTCAATGGCTACACCTTC.